This note documents a single TCR beta chain sequence. This specimen belongs to a study of blood T cell repertoires in COVID-19. Study-level background: Both acute and convalescent COVID-19 samples were obtained from the United States, Italy and Spain. T cells, B-cell-depleted T cells, or PBMCs provided the cDNA or gDNA that served as material.

CDR3 length: 15 residues. CDR1 and CDR2 from the germline V gene are LNHDA and SQIVND (reference sequence). Trimming took 7 bases from V and 0 from J, leaving 10 bases between them. In the study's own analysis: For nucleated cells, counts were estimated from reference gene primer amplification. Using immunoSEQ multiplex PCR, the repertoire was profiled, and TCRdb retains in-frame clones only, with some absent. The V and J calls and clone size come from that table; D and trimming were worked out from the DNA. The sample includes roughly 110,000 clones, 80% to 85% of them seen just once. Material: peripheral blood. The TCR was taken from a man between 65 and 85 years old with acute or convalescent COVID-19. The chain links TRBV19 to TRBJ1-6; D might be TRBD1 (5 bases). The chain's CDR3 is CASMEGDSYNSPLHF. The CDR3 nucleotides read TGTGCCAGTATGGAAGGGGACTCCTATAATTCACCCCTCCACTTT.